A single sample gave rise to the 20 T cell receptor beta chains below, sequenced in a study of response to subunit inactivated influenza vaccine. TCRdb independently ran MiXCR on the RT-PCR reads; one entry per CDR3 protein. This table holds roughly 190,000 distinct CDR3 sequences, approximately 12% found once. These sequences were also reported in another study, on T cells expressing NK-cell markers. That study adds: Libraries used 5'RACE template switching adding universal primer site and UMIs.

The starting material was CD8+ T cells sorted from PBMCs, obtained less than 13 days after vaccination. The receptors originated from a man aged 50 to 59 who received an inactivated influenza vaccine.

In this sample, this clonotype turned up many times. This rearrangement joins TRBV29-1 to TRBJ2-7, with TRBD2 matching 7 bases. V shed 0 bases and J 3 bases; nucleotides not matched to a gene: 8. Germline V gene sequence: CDR1 SQVTM, CDR2 ANQGSEA. The CDR3 is 15 amino acids. The CDR3 sequence: CSVEEGGGSVYEQYF. The CDR3 nucleotides read TGCAGCGTTGAAGAGGGCGGGGGTTCTGTCTACGAGCAGTACTTC.

This clonotype showed up just a few times. The chain combines TRBV30 with TRBJ2-2, with 10 bases aligning to TRBD2. The CDR3 runs 17 residues. Germline V gene sequence: CDR1 GTSNPN, CDR2 SVGIG (reference sequence). V gave up 0 bases and J gave up 5 bases; unmatched junction bases: 9. The CDR3 protein is CAWSVLGGLALTGELFF. The CDR3, as DNA: TGTGCCTGGAGTGTACTGGGGGGACTAGCGCTTACCGGGGAGCTGTTTTTT.

J is TRBJ2-7 and V is TRBV7-8; 7 nucleotides match TRBD2. V trimming: 0 bases; J trimming: 7 bases; junction bases outside the gene matches: 18. Germline lookup yields CDR1 SGHVS and CDR2 FQNEAQ. There are 18 residues in the CDR3. The CDR3 sequence is CASSLARDSGLSGGEQYF. CDR3 nucleotides: TGTGCCAGCAGCTTAGCGCGGGATAGCGGGCTATCCGGTGGAGAGCAGTACTTC.

This sequence joins TRBV27 and TRBJ2-1, with D possibly TRBD2 on 6 matching bases. CDR3 size: 17 residues. CDR1 is MNHEY and CDR2 is SMNVEV in the germline V gene (reference sequence). Trimming took 4 bases from V and 1 from J, leaving 17 bases between them. In nucleotides, the CDR3 is TGTGCCAGCAGTTCACGCCTTAGCGGCCCTTCCTACAATGAGCAGTTCTTC. Translating gives CASSSRLSGPSYNEQFF.

This clonotype was seen more than once but under ten times. The chain is built from TRBV7-9 and TRBJ2-5, with D possibly matching TRBD1 (5 bases). Per germline, CDR1 SEHNR and CDR2 FQNEAQ (reference sequence). The CDR3 extends over 15 amino acids. Trimming shortened V by 4 bases and J by 1 base, and 13 bases separated the two germline ends. DNA of the CDR3: TGTGCCAGCAGCTCGCGGACATCGCGCCAAGAGACCCAGTACTTC. This sequence encodes CASSSRTSRQETQYF.

This chain uses TRBV9 with TRBJ2-1; no firm D call. V shed 3 bases and J shed 10 bases, with 14 bases lying between them. Germline V gene data show CDR1 as SGDLS and CDR2 as YYNGEE. This CDR3 spans 13 amino acids. DNA of the CDR3: TGTGCCAGCAGCGGCAGGCTGACGGAGGAGCAGTTCTTC. Translated, it gives CASSGRLTEEQFF.

This clonotype has a handful of counts. The gene calls are TRBV7-6 and TRBJ2-1, with D hard to call. Germline CDR1 reads SGHVS; CDR2 reads FNYEAQ. V was pared by 5 bases and J by 3 bases, with 8 bases between. The CDR3 extends over 13 amino acids. The CDR3 region is CASSLIDYNEQFF. CDR3 coding DNA: TGTGCCAGCAGCCTCATAGACTACAATGAGCAGTTCTTC. Complete variable domain (other parts from reference TRBV7-6 and TRBJ2-1): GAGVSQSPRYKVTKRGQDVALRCDPISGHVSLYWYRQALGQGPEFLTYFNYEAQQDKSGLPNDRFSAERPEGSISTLTIQRTEQRDSAMYRCASSLIDYNEQFFGPGTRLTVL.

Only a few counts were recorded for this clonotype. The rearrangement links TRBV6-5 to TRBJ2-1; D remains unclear. Trimming left V 1 base short and J 8 bases short, with 3 bases between. The germline V gene has CDR1 MNHEY and CDR2 SVGAGI. The CDR3 is made up of 11 amino acids. In nucleotides, the CDR3 is TGTGCCAGCAGTTACTTTGATGAGCAGTTCTTC. It encodes CASSYFDEQFF.

This clonotype was detected a few times. This CDR3 reads CASSLEEAGGSYEQYF. Written as DNA, the CDR3 is TGTGCCAGCAGCTTGGAGGAGGCAGGGGGCTCCTACGAGCAGTACTTC. The rearrangement uses TRBV5-8 and TRBJ2-7; TRBD1 aligns across 7 bases. Germline CDR1 reads SGHTS; CDR2 reads YDEGEE. Germline trimming cut 0 bases from V and 0 bases from J; bases unmatched to any gene: 6. The CDR3 loop spans 16 amino acids.

The chain couples TRBV5-1 to TRBJ1-5; D is perhaps TRBD1 (6 bases). From germline, CDR1 is SGHRS and CDR2 YFSETQ. The V gene lost 4 bases and the J gene lost 3 bases, with 11 bases spanning the gap. The CDR3 consists of 14 residues. CDR3 coding DNA: TGCGCCAGCAGCCCCGACAGGCCCAATCAGCCCCAGCATTTT. Translation: CASSPDRPNQPQHF.

The J gene is TRBJ2-7, the V gene TRBV3-1, with D perhaps TRBD2 (6 bases). From germline, CDR1 is LGHDT and CDR2 YNNKEL (reference sequence). CDR3 length: 13 residues. V was pared by 0 bases and J by 6 bases, with 9 bases between. The chain's CDR3 is CASSQDGLPEQYF. In nucleotides, the CDR3 is TGTGCCAGCAGCCAAGACGGACTACCCGAGCAGTACTTC.

V usage is TRBV7-7 and J usage is TRBJ2-1, with 7 bases identical to TRBD2. V was clipped by 2 bases and J by 4 bases; unmatched bases: 8. Germline CDR1 is SSHAT and CDR2 is FNYEAQ (reference sequence). CDR3 size: 16 residues. CDR3 residues: CASSLSSSGPYNEQFF. In nucleotides, the CDR3 is TGTGCCAGCAGCTTATCCTCTAGCGGCCCATACAATGAGCAGTTCTTC.

This clonotype was seen more than once but under ten times. The chain joins TRBV5-1 to TRBJ1-1; D is possibly TRBD1 (5 bases). V was cut by 7 bases and J by 12 bases, with 19 bases left in between. The CDR3 is 12 amino acids. The germline CDR1 and CDR2 sequences are SGHRS and YFSETQ. CDR3 nucleotides: TGCGCCAGCGCTTCGGGGGGGACGCCCTCTTTCTTT. This codes for CASASGGTPSFF.

This clonotype was observed at least ten times. CDR3 sequence reads: CASSLFSPGQGYGYTF. The CDR3, as DNA: TGTGCCAGCAGTTTATTCTCCCCGGGACAGGGGTATGGCTACACCTTC. The chain employs TRBV28 and TRBJ1-2; TRBD1 aligns across 10 bases. This CDR3 region has 16 residues. Trimming cost V 1 base and J 5 bases; bases outside gene matches: 7. Germline V lookup: CDR1 MDHEN, CDR2 SYDVKM.

This chain connects TRBV9 to TRBJ2-2, with a weak D call TRBD2 (5 bases). There are 14 residues in the CDR3. Deletions cut 1 base from V and 6 bases from J, with 10 bases between. Germline CDR1 reads SGDLS; CDR2 reads YYNGEE. The CDR3 reads CASSVISGSGELFF. CDR3 coding DNA: TGTGCCAGCAGCGTAATTTCGGGGTCCGGGGAGCTGTTTTTT.

This rearrangement joins TRBV12-3 or TRBV12-4 to TRBJ2-1; the D gene is possibly TRBD2 (5 bases). The CDR3 is made up of 14 amino acids. V lost 3 bases and J lost 6, with 12 bases in between. The CDR3 spells CASSFEGRGNEQFF. The DNA of the CDR3 is TGTGCCAGCAGTTTCGAGGGCCGGGGCAATGAGCAGTTCTTC.

A few counts support this clonotype. The chain carries TRBV5-6 and TRBJ1-2, with a tentative D call TRBD1 (5 bases). Germline V gene data show CDR1 as SGHDT and CDR2 as YYEEEE. V lost 4 bases, J lost 1 base, and 11 bases lay in between. The length of the CDR3 is 14 residues. CDR3 nucleotides: TGTGCCAGCAGCCTCGGGACGGTTAACTATGGCTACACCTTC. Amino acid sequence: CASSLGTVNYGYTF.

V gene TRBV4-3 combines with J gene TRBJ2-2; D remains ambiguous. V was shortened by 2 bases and J by 5 bases, with 9 bases between the two germline ends. In germline, CDR1 is LGHNA, CDR2 YSLEER. The CDR3 extends over 14 amino acids. The CDR3 DNA sequence: TGCGCCAGCAGCCAACCGACGGGTACCGGGGAGCTGTTTTTT. As protein: CASSQPTGTGELFF.

This sequence joins TRBV28 and TRBJ2-1; 11 bases are shared with TRBD2. CDR3 length: 17 residues. Germline trimming cut 5 bases from V and 4 bases from J; bases unmatched to any gene: 10. The germline V gene encodes CDR1 MDHEN and CDR2 SYDVKM. CDR3 nucleotide sequence: TGTGCCAGCAGTCCCGGGCTAGCGGGGGGCTCGTACAATGAGCAGTTCTTC. Its protein is CASSPGLAGGSYNEQFF.

This clonotype was picked up a small number of times. The chain is built from TRBV3-1 and TRBJ2-1; 8 bases map to TRBD2. The CDR3 extends over 15 amino acids. After removal of 1 base from V and 4 bases from J, the junction contained 3 bases not matched to a gene. Germline V lookup: CDR1 LGHDT, CDR2 YNNKEL (reference sequence). CDR3 amino acids: CASSQGGGGYNEQFF. CDR3 DNA sequence: TGTGCCAGCAGCCAAGGGGGCGGGGGGTACAATGAGCAGTTCTTC.